This is a list of T cell receptor beta chains from one sample in a study of spatial heterogeneity in lung cancer. TCRdb reanalysed the 5' RACE reads using MiXCR and keeps one entry per CDR3 protein. The data contain around 2,800 distinct CDR3 sequences, 10% to 12% of them seen just once; the ten biggest clones take up roughly 12%. The specimen comprised lung tumor tissue, sampled at surgery. These TCRs come from a male donor with early-stage non-small cell lung cancer. The CDR3 runs from the conserved cysteine through the conserved F or W. Fields, in order: V gene, J gene, clone size, CDR3 protein. Some rows have no size entry. The others give once, few or many, or a class for an expanded clone.

TRBV7-2	TRBJ2-4	many	CASSLGDRLGKEYF
TRBV28	TRBJ2-7	medium-sized	CASSLPGSPVSYEQYF
TRBV20-1	TRBJ2-3	many	CSARDNRLTDTQYF
TRBV11-2	TRBJ1-2	NA	CASSLDTGTAYGYTF
TRBV27	TRBJ1-1	medium-sized	CASTLDRLNTEAFF
TRBV7-3	TRBJ2-6	medium-sized	CASSLESTVGANVLTF
TRBV7-9	TRBJ2-2	medium-sized	CASSRQSPRDTGELFF
TRBV7-2	TRBJ2-7	medium-sized	CASSLFGYEQYF
TRBV20-1	TRBJ1-1	medium-sized	CSARGGNTEAFF
TRBV12-3/TRBV12-4	TRBJ2-1	medium-sized	CASSLETAGGPISYNEQFF
TRBV7-2	TRBJ1-5	large	CASSPLMGSGQPQHF
TRBV28	TRBJ2-6	many	CASNKPQAGANVLTF
TRBV20-1	TRBJ2-7	medium-sized	CSARQTGGPYEQYF
TRBV29-1	TRBJ1-6	medium-sized	CSVEQGGGSLHF
TRBV2	TRBJ2-1	medium-sized	CASSGYNVYNEQFF
TRBV28	TRBJ2-3	NA	CASSPSGQGAWDTQYF
TRBV28	TRBJ1-2	medium-sized	CASSFRDRHYGYTF
TRBV20-1	TRBJ1-5	medium-sized	CSARSPRGEQPQHF
TRBV28	TRBJ2-3	medium-sized	CASSYSGTGVINTQYF
TRBV5-1	TRBJ1-1	medium-sized	CASSSNLGTEAFF
TRBV4-3	TRBJ1-1	medium-sized	CASSHFIRGTEAFF
TRBV6-2/TRBV6-3	TRBJ2-3	medium-sized	CASRSLGAVQDTQYF
TRBV28	TRBJ2-7	medium-sized	CASRGTDPYEQYF
TRBV29-1	TRBJ1-2	medium-sized	CSVQGTLQTNYGYTF
TRBV20-1	TRBJ2-3	NA	CSARKLLAGDTQYF
TRBV28	TRBJ2-7	many	CASRPGLGGGEQYF
TRBV6-5	TRBJ2-5	medium-sized	CASSYPQGTQYF
TRBV24-1	TRBJ2-3	medium-sized	CATSDPGTGGDTQYF
TRBV28	TRBJ1-1	many	CASAVLGQGLNTEAFF
TRBV7-2	TRBJ2-2	medium-sized	CASSHTLLATRNTGELFF
TRBV20-1	TRBJ2-1	medium-sized	CSALRSGAGGYNEQFF
TRBV4-1	TRBJ2-1	large	CASSQDVSGQGINEQFF
TRBV23-1	TRBJ2-1	medium-sized	CASSRRGTLFGNEQFF
TRBV27	TRBJ2-7	medium-sized	CASSLTGLYEQYF
TRBV2	TRBJ2-7	medium-sized	CASSRWGQGGSEQYF
TRBV28	TRBJ2-5	medium-sized	CASSLTQETQYF
TRBV28	TRBJ2-5	NA	CASSPRRRETQYF
TRBV5-1	TRBJ2-7	medium-sized	CASSLRSSSYEQYF
TRBV2	TRBJ1-4	large	CASSEIQATNEKLFF
TRBV27	TRBJ1-1	medium-sized	CASSLRGSTEAFF
TRBV6-5	TRBJ2-1	medium-sized	CASSLGAYNEQFF
TRBV12-3/TRBV12-4	TRBJ2-4	medium-sized	CASSSGRAVQYF
TRBV10-3	TRBJ1-1	medium-sized	CAISESQDLNTEAFF